This TCR beta chain was identified in a study of OX40 agonist ivuxolimab in advanced cancers. Profiling relied on immunoSEQ multiplex PCR, and the TCRdb table lists in-frame clones only, not all of them. The sample has tens of thousands of clones, 80% to 90% seen once; the top ten hold 5.5% to 7%. Germline trimming cut 6 bases from V and 1 base from J; bases unmatched to any gene: 1. The V gene's germline CDR1 is ENHRY and CDR2 SYGVKD. This CDR3 region has 13 residues. The gene calls are TRBV10-3 and TRBJ1-1, with 8 bases aligning to TRBD1. The TCR originated in an adult with an advanced solid tumor such as melanoma, head and neck, liver or kidney cancer. Here the sequenced sample was CD4+ or CD8+ T cells sorted from blood, taken in a trial of the OX40 agonist ivuxolimab. In DNA form, the CDR3 reads TGTGCCATCAGGGGGACAGGGAACACTGAAGCTTTCTTT. Its protein product is CAIRGTGNTEAFF.